One and the same sample provided the 25 T cell receptor beta chains below, sequenced in a study of blood T cell repertoires in COVID-19. The assay was immunoSEQ multiplex PCR, and TCRdb's table has in-frame clones only and misses some. This sample has 62,000 or so clones, with 80% to 90% found just once. The material sequenced was peripheral blood. All receptors come from a woman aged 55-69 years with acute or convalescent COVID-19.

The genes are TRBV2 and TRBJ2-3; tentatively, D is TRBD2 (6 bases). Trimming shortened V by 2 bases and J by 3 bases, and 15 bases separated the two germline ends. The germline CDR1 and CDR2 sequences are SNHLY and FYNNEI. This CDR3 region has 16 residues. CDR3 bases: TGTGCCAGCAGTGAATGGGCCGGGAGTGGGACAGATACGCAGTATTTT. Translated: CASSEWAGSGTDTQYF.

The chain carries TRBV5-1 and TRBJ1-2; D is perhaps TRBD1 (5 bases). V lost 0 bases and J 4 bases, leaving 10 bases between the germline ends. This CDR3 spans 14 amino acids. Germline CDR1 SGHRS, CDR2 YFSETQ. CDR3 sequence: CASSLGQSAYGYTF. The DNA for the CDR3 is TGCGCCAGCAGCTTGGGACAGTCAGCCTATGGCTACACCTTC.

This clone showed up just once. This chain links TRBV5-1 with TRBJ2-5; 11 bases map to TRBD2. Germline V gene sequence: CDR1 SGHRS, CDR2 YFSETQ. The CDR3 runs 16 residues. Trimming at V came to 2 bases and at J to 1 base, leaving 4 bases not matched to a gene. The CDR3 nucleotides are TGCGCCAGCAGCTTTCGACTAGCGGGGTTCCAAGAGACCCAGTACTTC. It yields the protein CASSFRLAGFQETQYF. The variable domain in full, with the rest retrieved from reference TRBV5-1 and TRBJ2-5, is KAGVTQTPRYLIKTRGQQVTLSCSPISGHRSVSWYQQTPGQGLQFLFEYFSETQRNKGNFPGRFSGRQFSNSRSEMNVSTLELGDSALYLCASSFRLAGFQETQYFGPGTRLLVL.

The V and J genes are TRBV28 and TRBJ2-2; 8 positions agree with TRBD1. The J segment lost 6 bases and the V segment lost 3 bases, leaving 12 bases of the junction unmatched. From germline, CDR1 is MDHEN and CDR2 SYDVKM. The CDR3 contains 17 residues. The CDR3 spells CASSLRPRTGRAGELFF. CDR3 bases: TGTGCCAGCAGTTTGAGGCCACGGACAGGGCGCGCCGGGGAGCTGTTTTTT.

This chain connects TRBV5-1 to TRBJ2-5, with TRBD2 matching over 13 bases. Germline lookup yields CDR1 SGHRS and CDR2 YFSETQ. CDR3 length: 15 residues. V shed 4 bases, J shed 3 bases, and the junction held 3 bases outside the gene matches. Here the CDR3 reads CASSPGLAGEETQYF. DNA of the CDR3: TGCGCCAGCAGCCCAGGACTAGCGGGGGAAGAGACCCAGTACTTC.

The V call is TRBV28, the J call TRBJ2-1; no definite D call. Germline CDR1 and CDR2: MDHEN and SYDVKM. V gave up 3 bases and J gave up 4 bases, with 13 bases separating them. The CDR3 runs 15 residues. The CDR3 is CASSFVGGQYNEQFF. The CDR3 DNA follows: TGTGCCAGCAGTTTTGTAGGCGGTCAATACAATGAGCAGTTCTTC.

The chain employs TRBV19 and TRBJ1-1, with TRBD1 matching over 8 bases. J was trimmed by 2 bases and V by 4 bases; bases with no gene match: 3. This CDR3 region has 14 residues. From germline, CDR1 is LNHDA and CDR2 SQIVND (reference sequence). CDR3 coding DNA: TGTGCCAGTAGTAAGGACAGGGTTAACACTGAAGCTTTCTTT. Translated: CASSKDRVNTEAFF.

A single count supports this clone. The chain couples TRBV3-1 (or the pseudogene TRBV3-2) to TRBJ2-3; D is possibly TRBD2 (5 bases). Germline CDR1 LGHDT, CDR2 YNNKEL (reference sequence). The CDR3 has 16 amino acids. V lost 5 bases and J 2 bases, leaving 17 bases between the germline ends. The CDR3, as DNA: TGTGCCAGCAGCTCCCGAGGACCGAGGGCCACAGATACGCAGTATTTT. This encodes CASSSRGPRATDTQYF.

This clone was counted a single time. This chain joins TRBV27 and TRBJ2-4; 13 bases agree with TRBD2. Germline loops: CDR1 MNHEY, CDR2 SMNVEV (reference sequence). V was pared by 4 bases and J by 9 bases, with 3 bases of the junction left unmatched. This CDR3 is 14 amino acids long. This chain's CDR3 is CASSSLAGGAIQYF. In nucleotides, the CDR3 is TGTGCCAGCAGTTCACTAGCGGGAGGGGCCATTCAGTACTTC.

This chain uses TRBV7-6 with TRBJ1-3; D remains unclear. This CDR3 is 14 amino acids long. V lost 4 bases and J 2 bases, leaving 9 bases between the germline ends. Germline-derived CDR1 and CDR2 are SGHVS and FNYEAQ. The CDR3 region has the DNA TGTGCCAGCAGCTCCAGTCGCCCTGGAAACACCATATATTTT. Its translation: CASSSSRPGNTIYF.

The chain links TRBV7-9 to TRBJ2-4; unclear D gene. Trimming removed 3 bases at V and 0 bases at J, with 6 bases between. This CDR3 has 14 residues. The germline V gene has CDR1 SEHNR and CDR2 FQNEAQ (reference sequence). The CDR3 here is CASSLQAAKNIQYF. The CDR3 DNA reads TGTGCCAGCAGCTTGCAGGCAGCCAAAAACATTCAGTACTTC.

The CDR3 region is CASSPLARGDYGYTF. The CDR3 DNA sequence: TGCGCCAGCAGCCCTTTAGCCCGGGGGGATTATGGCTACACCTTC. The genes are TRBV4-1 and TRBJ1-2, with D maybe TRBD1 (5 bases). Trimming stripped 4 bases from V and 5 bases from J, with 17 bases between. This CDR3 comprises 15 residues. Germline loops: CDR1 MGHRA, CDR2 YSYEKL.

The chain uses TRBV30 and TRBJ1-5; tentatively, D is TRBD1 (6 bases). Trimming stripped 4 bases from V and 0 bases from J, with 10 bases between. Germline V gene sequence: CDR1 GTSNPN, CDR2 SVGIG (reference sequence). The CDR3 length is 14 residues. CDR3 nucleotides: TGTGCCTGGACCGGGACATCTAGCAATCAGCCCCAGCATTTT. It codes for CAWTGTSSNQPQHF.

The chain uses TRBV2 and TRBJ2-1; 11 bases are shared with TRBD2. Germline V lookup: CDR1 SNHLY, CDR2 FYNNEI. The CDR3 runs to 15 residues. V trimming: 3 bases; J trimming: 9 bases; junction bases outside the gene matches: 7. The CDR3 DNA reads as TGTGCCAGCAGTGATTGGCTAGCGGGAGGAGGTGAGCAGTTCTTC. This encodes CASSDWLAGGGEQFF.

The chain combines TRBV3-1 (or the pseudogene TRBV3-2) with TRBJ1-5; D remains ambiguous. The CDR3 runs 14 residues. Germline CDR1 and CDR2: LGHDT and YNNKEL (reference sequence). V was pared by 4 bases and J by 1 base, with 8 bases between. The CDR3 region is CASSPAGSNQPQHF. The CDR3, as DNA: TGTGCCAGCAGCCCGGCAGGAAGCAATCAGCCCCAGCATTTT.

J is TRBJ1-3 and V is TRBV6-5, with D possibly being TRBD1 (5 bases). Trimming left V 2 bases short and J 3 bases short, with 14 bases between. Germline V gives CDR1 MNHEY, CDR2 SVGAGI. The CDR3 has 16 residues. CDR3 protein: CASSYGAPGGGNTIYF. CDR3 coding DNA: TGTGCCAGCAGTTACGGGGCCCCGGGAGGTGGAAACACCATATATTTT.

The chain combines TRBV4-1 with TRBJ2-5, with D perhaps TRBD1 (5 bases). This CDR3 is built from 14 residues. Trimming took off 1 base at V and 2 bases at J, with 8 bases between the two ends. Germline loops: CDR1 MGHRA, CDR2 YSYEKL. Here the CDR3 reads CASSQAQGQETQYF. The CDR3 nucleotides are TGCGCCAGCAGCCAAGCCCAGGGACAAGAGACCCAGTACTTC.

This clone was counted between two and nine times. The CDR3 is CAWEQQGAFGYTF. DNA for the CDR3: TGTGCCTGGGAACAACAGGGGGCGTTCGGCTACACCTTC. The V gene is TRBV30, the J gene TRBJ1-2, with TRBD1 matching over 9 bases. J was trimmed by 8 bases and V by 5 bases; bases with no gene match: 9. Germline assignment: CDR1 GTSNPN and CDR2 SVGIG (reference sequence). The CDR3 is 13 amino acids.

The chain carries TRBV11-1 and TRBJ1-1; D possibly corresponds to TRBD1 (5 bases). The length of the CDR3 is 14 residues. The V gene's germline CDR1 is SGHAT and CDR2 FQDESV (reference sequence). The V and J ends lost 0 bases and 5 bases respectively, with 10 bases between them. The DNA for the CDR3 is TGTGCCAGCAGCTTAGCGATCCGGGGGACTGAAGCTTTCTTT. Translation: CASSLAIRGTEAFF.

The chain couples TRBV5-1 to TRBJ2-2, with 9 bases identical to TRBD1. Germline trimming cut 2 bases from V and 3 bases from J; bases unmatched to any gene: 5. The CDR3 has 16 amino acids. Germline V gene data show CDR1 as SGHRS and CDR2 as YFSETQ. CDR3: CASSFPGQGDTGELFF. The CDR3 region has the DNA TGCGCCAGCAGCTTCCCGGGACAGGGAGACACCGGGGAGCTGTTTTTT.

The chain employs TRBV4-2 and TRBJ2-7; D remains unclear. The CDR3 spans 14 residues. Germline V gene sequence: CDR1 LGHNA, CDR2 YNFKEQ. V was trimmed by 0 bases and J by 2 bases, leaving 8 bases between them. The CDR3 bases are TGTGCCAGCAGCCAAGATCGCGTCACCTACGAGCAGTACTTC. This codes for CASSQDRVTYEQYF.

The J gene is TRBJ1-1, the V gene TRBV6-5, with D hard to call. V was clipped by 6 bases and J by 1 base, with 9 bases between them. The germline V gene encodes CDR1 MNHEY and CDR2 SVGAGI. This CDR3 has 13 amino acids. The CDR3 DNA follows: TGTGCCAGCAGAATACAGAAGAACACTGAAGCTTTCTTT. Its translation: CASRIQKNTEAFF.

The rearrangement links TRBV6-5 to TRBJ1-1; 10 nucleotides match TRBD1. With 6 bases clipped from V and 4 bases from J, the junction kept 5 bases outside the gene matches. The CDR3 sequence is 14 residues long. Germline CDR1 and CDR2: MNHEY and SVGAGI. The CDR3, as DNA: TGTGCCAGCAGGGGACAGGGGCGGTTCACTGAAGCTTTCTTT. Its translation: CASRGQGRFTEAFF.

This sequence joins TRBV5-5 and TRBJ2-7; possible D gene TRBD2, 6 bases. The germline gives CDR1 SGHKS, CDR2 YYEKEE (reference sequence). The CDR3 contains 14 residues. Trimming removed 0 bases at V and 3 bases at J, with 10 bases between. The CDR3 bases are TGTGCCAGCAGCTTGGGGACTATCTACTACGAGCAGTACTTC. Protein: CASSLGTIYYEQYF.

The chain combines TRBV14 with TRBJ1-2; D is unclear. Germline V gene sequence: CDR1 SGHDN, CDR2 FVKESK. This CDR3 is built from 13 residues. Trimming pared 0 bases from V and 3 bases from J, leaving 5 bases between. The CDR3 DNA reads TGTGCCAGCAGCCAAGATCGGGACTATGGCTACACCTTC. Translated: CASSQDRDYGYTF.